The rows below give T cell receptor beta chains drawn from one sample of a study of cytomegalovirus exposure and HLA in healthy donors. Produced via immunoSEQ multiplex PCR; TCRdb's table is partial and in-frame only. The data contain around 65,000 clones, about four fifths of them singletons. Material: PBMCs. These receptors were taken from a woman aged 25 to 39 in good health and CMV-seronegative. Both conserved end residues are trimmed from each CDR3.

J gene,V gene,CDR3 protein
TRBJ1-5,TRBV9,ASSQDVRRQPQH
TRBJ2-3,TRBV4-1,ASSQGTGRRRDTQY
TRBJ2-7,TRBV5-1,ASSFRDTEQY
TRBJ2-7,TRBV7-9,ASSFGDRVHEQY
TRBJ2-5,TRBV6-5,ASSYSSMETQY
TRBJ2-5,TRBV7-2,ASSTRLAGGPGQETQY
TRBJ2-7,TRBV7-9,ASSLGGLADRGSYEQY
TRBJ2-5,TRBV29-1,SVPADSPRETQY
TRBJ2-7,TRBV27,ASSFPGGEQY
TRBJ1-1,TRBV11-2,ASSSWDSFTEAF
TRBJ1-1,TRBV12-5,ASGLGTILSAEAF
TRBJ2-1,TRBV10-3,AIGTSGPYNEQF
TRBJ1-2,TRBV10-3,AIRGQWGYT
TRBJ1-1,TRBV7-9,ASSRTGGGYTEAF
TRBJ1-4,TRBV28,ASSAGGGEKLF
TRBJ2-5,TRBV15,ATGRRVREETQY
TRBJ2-2,TRBV5-4,ASSPSRTGPTGELF
TRBJ2-3,TRBV6-4,ASSEGSGTSDTQY
TRBJ1-5,TRBV10-2,ASSESSTPQPQH
TRBJ2-7,TRBV12-5,ASGLVVLPPNYEQY
TRBJ1-6,TRBV30,ACTSASLNSPLH
TRBJ2-1,TRBV2,ASSESRGRVNEQF